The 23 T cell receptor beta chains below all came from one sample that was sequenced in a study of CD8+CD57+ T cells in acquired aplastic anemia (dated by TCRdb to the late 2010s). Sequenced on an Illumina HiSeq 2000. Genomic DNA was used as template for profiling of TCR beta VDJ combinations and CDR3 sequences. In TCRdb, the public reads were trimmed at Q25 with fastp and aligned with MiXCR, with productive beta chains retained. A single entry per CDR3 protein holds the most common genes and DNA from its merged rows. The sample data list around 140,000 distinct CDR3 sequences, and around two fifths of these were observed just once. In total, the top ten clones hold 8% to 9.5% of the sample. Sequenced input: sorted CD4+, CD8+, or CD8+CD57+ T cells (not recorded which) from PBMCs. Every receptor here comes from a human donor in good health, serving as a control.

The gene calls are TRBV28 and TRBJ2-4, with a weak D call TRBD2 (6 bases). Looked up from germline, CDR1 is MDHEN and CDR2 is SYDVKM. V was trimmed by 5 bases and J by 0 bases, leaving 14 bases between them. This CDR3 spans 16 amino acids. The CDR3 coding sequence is TGTGCCAGCAGTCCGGGGGTAGCCCTAGCCAAAAACATTCAGTACTTC. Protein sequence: CASSPGVALAKNIQYF.

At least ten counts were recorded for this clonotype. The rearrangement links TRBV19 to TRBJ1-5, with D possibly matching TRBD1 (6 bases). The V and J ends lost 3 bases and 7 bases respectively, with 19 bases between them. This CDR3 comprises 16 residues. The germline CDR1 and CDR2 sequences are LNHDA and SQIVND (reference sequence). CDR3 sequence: CASSITLYGQGQPQHF. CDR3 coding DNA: TGTGCCAGTAGTATTACACTTTACGGCCAGGGGCAGCCCCAGCATTTT.

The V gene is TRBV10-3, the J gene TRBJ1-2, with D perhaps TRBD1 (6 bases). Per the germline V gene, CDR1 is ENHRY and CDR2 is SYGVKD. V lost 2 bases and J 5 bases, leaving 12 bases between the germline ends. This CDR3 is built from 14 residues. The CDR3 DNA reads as TGTGCCATCAGTGAGAGGGGGGACCAGTATGGCTACACCTTC. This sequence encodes CAISERGDQYGYTF.

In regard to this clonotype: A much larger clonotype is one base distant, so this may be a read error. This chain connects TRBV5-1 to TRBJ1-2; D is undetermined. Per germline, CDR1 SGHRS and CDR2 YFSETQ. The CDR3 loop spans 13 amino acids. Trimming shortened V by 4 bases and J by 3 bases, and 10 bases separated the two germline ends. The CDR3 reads CASSAVRYYGYTF. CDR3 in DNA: TGCGCCAGCAGCGCTGTCAGGTACTATGGCTACACCTTC. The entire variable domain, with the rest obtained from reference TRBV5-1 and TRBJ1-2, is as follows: KAGVTQTPRYLIKTRGQQVTLSCSPISGHRSVSWYQQTPGQGLQFLFEYFSETQRNKGNFPGRFSGRQFSNSRSEMNVSTLELGDSALYLCASSAVRYYGYTFGSGTRLTVV.

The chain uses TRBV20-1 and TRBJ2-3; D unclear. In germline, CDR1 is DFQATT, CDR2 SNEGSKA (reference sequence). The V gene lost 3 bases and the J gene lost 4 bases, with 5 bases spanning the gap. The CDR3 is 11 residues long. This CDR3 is CSASRSDTQYF. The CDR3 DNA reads TGCAGTGCTAGCCGCTCAGATACGCAGTATTTT.

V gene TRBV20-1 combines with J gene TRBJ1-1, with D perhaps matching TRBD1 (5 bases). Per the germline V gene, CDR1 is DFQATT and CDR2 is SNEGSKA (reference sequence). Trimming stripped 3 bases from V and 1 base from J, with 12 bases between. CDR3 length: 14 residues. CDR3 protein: CSARGLGRNTEAFF. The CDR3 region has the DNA TGCAGTGCTAGGGGGCTAGGTAGGAACACTGAAGCTTTCTTT.

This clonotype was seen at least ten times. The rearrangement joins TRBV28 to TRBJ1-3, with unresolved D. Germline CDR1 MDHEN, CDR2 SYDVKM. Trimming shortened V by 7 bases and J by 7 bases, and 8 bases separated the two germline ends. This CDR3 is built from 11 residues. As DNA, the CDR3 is TGTGCCAGCATTAGTAGTAACACCATATATTTT. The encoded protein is CASISSNTIYF.

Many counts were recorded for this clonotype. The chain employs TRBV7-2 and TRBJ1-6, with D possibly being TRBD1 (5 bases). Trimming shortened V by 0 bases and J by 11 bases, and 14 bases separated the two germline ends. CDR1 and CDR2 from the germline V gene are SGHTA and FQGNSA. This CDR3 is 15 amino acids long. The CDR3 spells CASSLAYGPGTPLHF. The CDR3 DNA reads TGTGCCAGCAGCTTAGCCTACGGACCAGGGACACCCCTCCACTTT.

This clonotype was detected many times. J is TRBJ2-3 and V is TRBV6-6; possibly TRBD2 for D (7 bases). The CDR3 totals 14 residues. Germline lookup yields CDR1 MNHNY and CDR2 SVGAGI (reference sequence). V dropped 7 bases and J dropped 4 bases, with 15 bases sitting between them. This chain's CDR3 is CASTRGGGADTQYF. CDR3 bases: TGTGCCAGCACCCGAGGGGGGGGGGCAGATACGCAGTATTTT.

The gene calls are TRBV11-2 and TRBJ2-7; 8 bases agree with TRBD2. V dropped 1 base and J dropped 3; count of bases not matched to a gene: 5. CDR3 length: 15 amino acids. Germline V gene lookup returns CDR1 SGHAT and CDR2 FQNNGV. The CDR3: CASSLVGGRNYEQYF. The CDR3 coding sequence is TGTGCCAGCAGCTTAGTTGGCGGGAGGAACTACGAGCAGTACTTC.

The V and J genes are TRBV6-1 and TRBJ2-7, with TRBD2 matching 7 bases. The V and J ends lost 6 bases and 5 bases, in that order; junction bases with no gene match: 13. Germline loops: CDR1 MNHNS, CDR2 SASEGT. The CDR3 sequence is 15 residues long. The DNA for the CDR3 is TGTGCCAGCAGCCAAAACGGGCCTAGCGGCCACGAGCAGTACTTC. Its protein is CASSQNGPSGHEQYF.

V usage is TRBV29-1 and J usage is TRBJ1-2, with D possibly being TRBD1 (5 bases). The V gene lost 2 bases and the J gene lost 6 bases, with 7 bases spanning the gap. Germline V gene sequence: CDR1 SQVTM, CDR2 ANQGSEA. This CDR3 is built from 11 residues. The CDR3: CSVEFRDGYTF. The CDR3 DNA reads TGCAGCGTTGAATTCAGGGATGGCTACACCTTC.

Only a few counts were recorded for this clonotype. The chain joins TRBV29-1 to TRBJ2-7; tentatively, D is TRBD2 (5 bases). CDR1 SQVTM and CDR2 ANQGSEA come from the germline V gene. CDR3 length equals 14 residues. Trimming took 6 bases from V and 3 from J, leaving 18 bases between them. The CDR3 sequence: CSVLDQRGGYEQYF. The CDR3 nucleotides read TGCAGCGTACTAGACCAACGTGGTGGCTACGAGCAGTACTTC.

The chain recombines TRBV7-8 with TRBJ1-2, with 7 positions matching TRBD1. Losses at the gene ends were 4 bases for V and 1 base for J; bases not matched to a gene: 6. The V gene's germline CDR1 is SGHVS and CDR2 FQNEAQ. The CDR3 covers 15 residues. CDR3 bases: TGTGCCAGCAGCTCGGGACAGTCGCTTAACTATGGCTACACCTTC. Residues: CASSSGQSLNYGYTF.

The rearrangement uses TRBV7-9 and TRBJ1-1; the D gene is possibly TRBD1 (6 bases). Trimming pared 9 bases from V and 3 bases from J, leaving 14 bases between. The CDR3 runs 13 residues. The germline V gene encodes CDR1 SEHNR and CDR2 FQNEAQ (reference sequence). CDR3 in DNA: TGTGCCAGTACAGGGAGGAGGGACACTGAAGCTTTCTTT. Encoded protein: CASTGRRDTEAFF.

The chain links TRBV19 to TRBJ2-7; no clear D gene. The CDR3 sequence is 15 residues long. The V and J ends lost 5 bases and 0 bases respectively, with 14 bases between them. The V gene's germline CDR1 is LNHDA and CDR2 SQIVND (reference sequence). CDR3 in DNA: TGTGCCAGTAGTGGTGGCACGAGCAACTCCTACGAGCAGTACTTC. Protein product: CASSGGTSNSYEQYF.

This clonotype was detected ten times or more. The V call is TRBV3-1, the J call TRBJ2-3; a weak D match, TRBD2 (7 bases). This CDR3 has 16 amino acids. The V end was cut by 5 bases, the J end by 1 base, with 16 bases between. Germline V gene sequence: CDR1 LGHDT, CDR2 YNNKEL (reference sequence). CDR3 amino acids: CASSSGGGGRTDTQYF. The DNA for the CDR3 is TGTGCCAGCAGCTCGGGGGGTGGGGGCCGCACAGATACGCAGTATTTT.

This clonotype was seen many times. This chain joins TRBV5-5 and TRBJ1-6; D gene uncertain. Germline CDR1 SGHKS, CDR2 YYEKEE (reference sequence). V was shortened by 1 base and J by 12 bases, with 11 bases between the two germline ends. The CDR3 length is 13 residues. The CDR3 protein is CASSLLAYLPLHF. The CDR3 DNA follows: TGTGCCAGCAGCTTGTTGGCATACCTACCCCTCCACTTT.

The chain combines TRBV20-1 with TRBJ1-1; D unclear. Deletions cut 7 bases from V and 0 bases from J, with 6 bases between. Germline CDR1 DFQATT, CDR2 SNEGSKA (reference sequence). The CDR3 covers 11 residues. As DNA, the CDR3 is TGCAGTGGGTTTATGAACACTGAAGCTTTCTTT. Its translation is CSGFMNTEAFF.

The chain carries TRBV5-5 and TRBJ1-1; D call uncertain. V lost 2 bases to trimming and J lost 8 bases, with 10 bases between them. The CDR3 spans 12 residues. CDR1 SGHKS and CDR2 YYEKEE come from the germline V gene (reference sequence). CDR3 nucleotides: TGTGCCAGCAGCTTATGGACTGCCGAAGCTTTCTTT. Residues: CASSLWTAEAFF.

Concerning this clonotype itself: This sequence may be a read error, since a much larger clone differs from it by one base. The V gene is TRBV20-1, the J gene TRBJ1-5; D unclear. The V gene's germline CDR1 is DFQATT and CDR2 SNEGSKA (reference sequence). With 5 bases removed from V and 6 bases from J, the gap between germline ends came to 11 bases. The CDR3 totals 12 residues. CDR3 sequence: CSAGPRGQPQHF. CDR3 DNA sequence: TGCAGTGCTGGTCCCCGGGGTCAGCCCCAGCATTTT.

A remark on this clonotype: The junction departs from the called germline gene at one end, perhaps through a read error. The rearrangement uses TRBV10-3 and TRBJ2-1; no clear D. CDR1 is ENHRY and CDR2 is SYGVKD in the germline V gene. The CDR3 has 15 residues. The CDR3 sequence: CAISESTTLGSEQFF. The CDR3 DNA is TGTGCCATCAGCGAGTCGACAACCCTAGGCAGTGAGCAGTTCTTC.

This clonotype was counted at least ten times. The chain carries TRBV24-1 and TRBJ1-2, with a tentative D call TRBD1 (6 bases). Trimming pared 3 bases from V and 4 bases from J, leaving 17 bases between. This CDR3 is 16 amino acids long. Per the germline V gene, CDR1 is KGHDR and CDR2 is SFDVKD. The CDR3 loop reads CATSDARDKGGYGYTF. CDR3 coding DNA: TGTGCCACCAGTGATGCCCGGGACAAAGGAGGCTATGGCTACACCTTC.